This is a list of T cell receptor beta chains from one sample in a study of CD8+ T cells in alopecia areata. Repertoires were generated with immunoSEQ multiplex PCR, while TCRdb's copy carries only in-frame clones and drops some. The sample has around 200,000 clones, approximately 55% seen once. The material sequenced was CD8+ T cells sorted from blood, taken at week 24, from a patient treated with tofacitinib. Receptors originate from a human donor with alopecia areata. CDR3s include the opening cysteine and the closing phenylalanine or tryptophan. D genes are given only for firm matches. Some rows have no size entry. The others give once, few or many, or a class for an expanded clone.

TRBV15	TRBD2	few	15	TRBJ2-7	TGTGCCACCAGCAGAGATCGGGGAGGGTTTTACGAGCAGTACTTC	CATSRDRGGFYEQYF
TRBV30	TRBD1	few	13	TRBJ1-2	TGTGCCTGGATGGGGGACAGATCCCCCGGCTACACCTTC	CAWMGDRSPGYTF
TRBV7-9	NA	NA	16	TRBJ2-3	TGTGCCACCCCTCTAGAGACAACGGGGACCACAGATACGCAGTATTTT	CATPLETTGTTDTQYF
TRBV5-6	NA	few	13	TRBJ1-6	TGTGCCAGCAGCTTTGGAGGAAATTCACCCCTCCACTTT	CASSFGGNSPLHF
TRBV6-5	TRBD1	NA	14	TRBJ1-2	TGTGCCAGCAGTTTCGGACAGGGGGGCTATGGCTACACCTTC	CASSFGQGGYGYTF
TRBV18	NA	NA	15	TRBJ2-3	TGTGCCAGCTCACCACCGCTGCGGAGCACAGATACGCAGTATTTT	CASSPPLRSTDTQYF
TRBV7-9	TRBD2	NA	13	TRBJ2-7	TGTGCCAGCAGTCGGACTAGCGGGTACGAGCAGTACTTC	CASSRTSGYEQYF
TRBV6-1	NA	few	15	TRBJ1-5	TGTGCCAGCAGTGAACGCCTGGGGATCAATCAGCCCCAGCATTTT	CASSERLGINQPQHF
TRBV5-1	TRBD1	NA	14	TRBJ2-7	TGCGCCAGCAGCTTGGGACAGGGAAACTACGAGCAGTACTTC	CASSLGQGNYEQYF
TRBV11-2	TRBD2	NA	17	TRBJ2-1	TGTGCCAGCAGCTTAGCGGGGGGGCCGATTTTGACCCATGAGCAGTTCTTC	CASSLAGGPILTHEQFF
TRBV9	NA	NA	13	TRBJ1-1	TGTGCCAGCAGCCCGGGACGAGGAACTGAAGCTTTCTTT	CASSPGRGTEAFF
TRBV29-1	NA	once	13	TRBJ2-2	TGCAGCGTTGAAGTAGGGAATACCGGGGAGCTGTTTTTT	CSVEVGNTGELFF
TRBV12-5	TRBD1	once	14	TRBJ1-5	TGTGCTAGTTCGACAGGGGGCCTCAATCAGCCCCAGCATTTT	CASSTGGLNQPQHF
TRBV30	TRBD1	NA	14	TRBJ1-2	TGTGCCTGGAGTTCCGGGACAGAGTTATATGGCTACACCTTC	CAWSSGTELYGYTF
TRBV7-6	NA	once	14	TRBJ2-7	TGTGCCAGCAGCTTAGACGGGGAGTCCTACGAGCAGTACTTC	CASSLDGESYEQYF
TRBV2	TRBD1	NA	16	TRBJ2-4	TGTGCCATCTCGGGACAGGGGACGATAGCCAAAAACATTCAGTACTTC	CAISGQGTIAKNIQYF
TRBV9	NA	NA	12	TRBJ1-1	TGTGCCAGCAGCGGGGGGAACACTGAAGCTTTCTTT	CASSGGNTEAFF
TRBV13	NA	NA	15	TRBJ1-2	TGTGCCAGCAGCTTAGGGACACAAGATAACTATGGCTACACCTTC	CASSLGTQDNYGYTF
TRBV4-3	NA	NA	14	TRBJ2-1	TGCGCCAGCAGCCTTCTTGCAGGGAAGAATGAGCAGTTCTTC	CASSLLAGKNEQFF
TRBV5-4	NA	NA	12	TRBJ2-1	TGTGCCAGCAGCTTGTCGGGTAATGAGCAGTTCTTC	CASSLSGNEQFF
TRBV27	NA	NA	15	TRBJ2-1	TGTGCCAGCAGTTTGTCAGGATCTCCCTACAATGAGCAGTTCTTC	CASSLSGSPYNEQFF
TRBV9	TRBD1	NA	14	TRBJ2-4	TGTGCCAGCAGCCCCCCGACAGGGTTGAACATTCAGTACTTC	CASSPPTGLNIQYF
TRBV15	NA	few	15	TRBJ1-4	TGTGCCACCAGCAGAGTTGGTGCGACTAATGAAAAACTGTTTTTT	CATSRVGATNEKLFF
TRBV29-1	TRBD1	few	14	TRBJ2-7	TGCAGCGTTGAAACGGGACAGAGGGCCTACGAGCAGTACTTC	CSVETGQRAYEQYF
TRBV12-5	NA	NA	18	TRBJ2-7	TGTGCTAGTGGTTTGGAACACACAGGGCCCCGGACGGCCTACGAGCAGTACTTC	CASGLEHTGPRTAYEQYF
TRBV5-6	NA	few	12	TRBJ2-3	TGTGCCAGCAGCCTCAGCACAGATACGCAGTATTTT	CASSLSTDTQYF